One T cell receptor beta chain is described in this entry. The data are from a study of blood T cell repertoires in COVID-19. Seattle researchers signed up patients amid active infection and tracked them longitudinally. The protocol was immunoSEQ multiplex PCR, while the TCRdb copy is restricted to in-frame clones and leaves out a portion. Of hundreds of thousands of clones in the sample, roughly nine tenths are singletons; the top ten hold about 0.8%. CDR3 length: 16 residues. V lost 1 base, J lost 5 bases, and 2 bases stayed unmatched. Germline V lookup: CDR1 SGHAT, CDR2 FQNNGV. The chain has TRBV11-2 and TRBJ2-1; 13 positions agree with TRBD2. This receptor was obtained from a man between 60 and 70 years old with COVID-19, enrolled during active disease. What was sequenced was peripheral blood. The CDR3 DNA reads TGTGCCAGCAGCTTAGTGGGGACTAGCGGGAACAATGAGCAGTTCTTC. It yields the protein CASSLVGTSGNNEQFF.